The rows below give T cell receptor beta chains drawn from one sample of a study of T-cell memory formation after mild COVID-19. Via MiXCR, TCRdb re-called the 5' RACE reads, giving one row per CDR3 protein. Of about 360,000 distinct CDR3 sequences in the sample, about an eighth were seen once. The sequenced material came from PBMCs or a T cell subset sorted from them (not recorded which). Receptor source: a man between 18 and 29 years old who had mild COVID-19 (a few samples of this study predate the infection). Cell type and time point are not known. Each CDR3 is given with its conserved first and last residue. Fields, in order: J gene, clone size, D gene, V gene, CDR3 DNA, CDR3 protein. The D gene is left open where the match is weak. Some rows have no size entry. The others give once, few or many, or a class for an expanded clone.

j_gene: TRBJ1-5
abundance: .
d_gene: .
v_gene: TRBV12-3/TRBV12-4
CDR3nt: TGTGCCAGCAGCCCTAGGGTAGATCAGCCCCAGCATTTT
CDR3aa: CASSPRVDQPQHF

j_gene: TRBJ2-1
abundance: few
d_gene: TRBD2
v_gene: TRBV7-8
CDR3nt: TGTGCCAGCAGCTTAGTTGGTAGCGGGAGGAATGAGCAGTTCTTC
CDR3aa: CASSLVGSGRNEQFF

j_gene: TRBJ2-1
abundance: .
d_gene: .
v_gene: TRBV4-3
CDR3nt: TGCGCCAGCAGCCAAGGGACTGACAATGAGCAGTTCTTC
CDR3aa: CASSQGTDNEQFF

j_gene: TRBJ2-2
abundance: .
d_gene: .
v_gene: TRBV5-6
CDR3nt: TGTGCCAGCAGCTTGGATAAGGGGACCAACACCGGGGAGCTGTTTTTT
CDR3aa: CASSLDKGTNTGELFF

j_gene: TRBJ1-4
abundance: .
d_gene: .
v_gene: TRBV5-1
CDR3nt: TGCGCCAGCAGCTTGGAGGGACACATTGCAACTAATGAAAAACTGTTTTTT
CDR3aa: CASSLEGHIATNEKLFF

j_gene: TRBJ2-2
abundance: .
d_gene: .
v_gene: TRBV7-3
CDR3nt: TGTGCCAGCAGCTCCACCCCCGCGAACACCGGGGAGCTGTTTTTT
CDR3aa: CASSSTPANTGELFF

j_gene: TRBJ2-4
abundance: .
d_gene: .
v_gene: TRBV7-2
CDR3nt: TGTGCCAGCAGCTCCGTGTCCTTGGAGGGGAACATTCAGTACTTC
CDR3aa: CASSSVSLEGNIQYF

j_gene: TRBJ1-5
abundance: few
d_gene: .
v_gene: TRBV6-2/TRBV6-3
CDR3nt: TGTGCCAGCAGTCGGGGGGCGGGTCAGCCCCAGCATTTT
CDR3aa: CASSRGAGQPQHF

j_gene: TRBJ1-1
abundance: .
d_gene: .
v_gene: TRBV2
CDR3nt: TGTGCCAGCAGTGAATACACCCTCATGAACACTGAAGCTTTCTTT
CDR3aa: CASSEYTLMNTEAFF

j_gene: TRBJ2-5
abundance: .
d_gene: .
v_gene: TRBV5-1
CDR3nt: TGCGCCAGCAGCTTGGGAAACCAAGAGACCCAGTACTTC
CDR3aa: CASSLGNQETQYF

j_gene: TRBJ2-2
abundance: .
d_gene: .
v_gene: TRBV6-5
CDR3nt: TGTGCCAGCACCCCGCGGTCCGGGGAGCTGTTTTTT
CDR3aa: CASTPRSGELFF

j_gene: TRBJ2-2
abundance: .
d_gene: .
v_gene: TRBV6-2/TRBV6-3
CDR3nt: TGTGCCAGCATCTCCCATGGGACCGGGGAGCTGTTTTTT
CDR3aa: CASISHGTGELFF

j_gene: TRBJ2-1
abundance: .
d_gene: TRBD2
v_gene: TRBV7-3
CDR3nt: TGTGCCAGCAGCTTAACCCGAAGCGGGGCTTACAATGAGCAGTTCTTC
CDR3aa: CASSLTRSGAYNEQFF

j_gene: TRBJ2-5
abundance: few
d_gene: .
v_gene: TRBV7-9
CDR3nt: TGTGCCAGCAGCTTATCATGGCAGAAAGAGACCCAGTACTTC
CDR3aa: CASSLSWQKETQYF

j_gene: TRBJ2-2
abundance: .
d_gene: .
v_gene: TRBV9
CDR3nt: TGTGCCAGCAGCCCTAGTGCCACAGGGCCGACGGGCACCGGGGAGCTGTTTTTT
CDR3aa: CASSPSATGPTGTGELFF

j_gene: TRBJ2-2
abundance: .
d_gene: .
v_gene: TRBV20-1
CDR3nt: TGCAGTGCTATCGACCTTAGAAGCCCGAACACCGGGGAGCTGTTTTTT
CDR3aa: CSAIDLRSPNTGELFF

j_gene: TRBJ2-1
abundance: .
d_gene: .
v_gene: TRBV2
CDR3nt: TGTGCCAGCAGAAGAGATACGCCCGGGCAGTTCTTC
CDR3aa: CASRRDTPGQFF

j_gene: TRBJ2-1
abundance: .
d_gene: .
v_gene: TRBV5-1
CDR3nt: TGCGCCAGCAGCTATGGGACCTCCTACAATGAGCAGTTCTTC
CDR3aa: CASSYGTSYNEQFF

j_gene: TRBJ2-6
abundance: .
d_gene: .
v_gene: TRBV7-6
CDR3nt: TGTGCCAGCAGCTTAGCCCCTCAGATCTCTGGGGCCAACGTCCTGACTTTC
CDR3aa: CASSLAPQISGANVLTF

j_gene: TRBJ2-7
abundance: .
d_gene: .
v_gene: TRBV4-1
CDR3nt: TGCGCCAGCAGCCAAGTCCGGGACAAGAACTCCTACGAGCAGTACTTC
CDR3aa: CASSQVRDKNSYEQYF

j_gene: TRBJ2-4
abundance: many
d_gene: TRBD2
v_gene: TRBV3-1
CDR3nt: TGTGCCAGCAGCTCAAATGACGGGGGGGCCGCCAAAAACATTCAGTACTTC
CDR3aa: CASSSNDGGAAKNIQYF

j_gene: TRBJ2-5
abundance: few
d_gene: .
v_gene: TRBV12-3/TRBV12-4
CDR3nt: TGTGCCAGCAGTTTGACGACAGGAGCGAAGACCCAGTACTTC
CDR3aa: CASSLTTGAKTQYF

j_gene: TRBJ2-5
abundance: few
d_gene: .
v_gene: TRBV20-1
CDR3nt: TGCAGTGCTGCCTTTGGGGGCCCGGAGACCCAGTACTTC
CDR3aa: CSAAFGGPETQYF

j_gene: TRBJ2-1
abundance: few
d_gene: .
v_gene: TRBV6-5
CDR3nt: TGTGCCAGCAGTTACTCGTATCGTATGGATTCCTACAATGAGCAGTTCTTC
CDR3aa: CASSYSYRMDSYNEQFF

j_gene: TRBJ2-3
abundance: .
d_gene: TRBD2
v_gene: TRBV3-1
CDR3nt: TGTGCCAGCAGCCTTGGACTAGGCTCAGATACGCAGTATTTT
CDR3aa: CASSLGLGSDTQYF

j_gene: TRBJ1-1
abundance: few
d_gene: TRBD1
v_gene: TRBV6-5
CDR3nt: TGTGCCAGCAGTTACCACAGGGGGCTATCCCCCACCCCTGAAGCTTTCTTT
CDR3aa: CASSYHRGLSPTPEAFF

j_gene: TRBJ2-2
abundance: .
d_gene: .
v_gene: TRBV6-1
CDR3nt: TGTGCCAGCCCACCCCCGAACACCGGGGAGCTGTTTTTT
CDR3aa: CASPPPNTGELFF

j_gene: TRBJ2-3
abundance: .
d_gene: .
v_gene: TRBV15
CDR3nt: TGTGCCACCAGCCCTGGGGAGAGCACAGATACGCAGTATTTT
CDR3aa: CATSPGESTDTQYF

j_gene: TRBJ1-1
abundance: few
d_gene: TRBD1
v_gene: TRBV25-1
CDR3nt: TGTGCCAGCAGTTTGACAGGGGGCGGAACTGAAGCTTTCTTT
CDR3aa: CASSLTGGGTEAFF

j_gene: TRBJ1-2
abundance: .
d_gene: TRBD1
v_gene: TRBV5-5
CDR3nt: TGTGCCAGCAGCTTGGCCACAGGGGGCCAATATGGCTACACCTTC
CDR3aa: CASSLATGGQYGYTF

j_gene: TRBJ2-1
abundance: many
d_gene: .
v_gene: TRBV9
CDR3nt: TGTGCCAGCAGCACCCAAGGGTCAGGCTACAATGAGCAGTTCTTC
CDR3aa: CASSTQGSGYNEQFF

j_gene: TRBJ1-5
abundance: .
d_gene: .
v_gene: TRBV12-3/TRBV12-4
CDR3nt: TGTGCCAGCTCAAGTCGACAGGACAATCAGCCCCAGCATTTT
CDR3aa: CASSSRQDNQPQHF

j_gene: TRBJ2-2
abundance: .
d_gene: .
v_gene: TRBV3-1
CDR3nt: TGTGCCAGCAGCCAGCTGGGGGAGCTGTTTTTT
CDR3aa: CASSQLGELFF

j_gene: TRBJ1-6
abundance: .
d_gene: .
v_gene: TRBV11-2
CDR3nt: TGTGCCAGCAGCTTAGAACCCCTGGATAATTCACCCCTCCACTTT
CDR3aa: CASSLEPLDNSPLHF

j_gene: TRBJ2-6
abundance: few
d_gene: .
v_gene: TRBV7-2
CDR3nt: TGTGCCAGCAGCTTAGCGTCAGGGGGGGGGCCTGGGGCCAACGTCCTGACTTTC
CDR3aa: CASSLASGGGPGANVLTF

j_gene: TRBJ1-1
abundance: few
d_gene: .
v_gene: TRBV7-2
CDR3nt: TGTGCCAGCACACCCGGAGTGGACAGTTCGAGAACTGAAGCTTTCTTT
CDR3aa: CASTPGVDSSRTEAFF

j_gene: TRBJ2-6
abundance: few
d_gene: .
v_gene: TRBV7-9
CDR3nt: TGTGCCAGCAGCTCCCAGGGGGGAGGGGCCAACGTCCTGACTTTC
CDR3aa: CASSSQGGGANVLTF

j_gene: TRBJ2-5
abundance: .
d_gene: .
v_gene: TRBV7-2
CDR3nt: TGTGCCAGCAGCTCGAACAAGGGGGAGACCCAGTACTTC
CDR3aa: CASSSNKGETQYF

j_gene: TRBJ2-5
abundance: .
d_gene: .
v_gene: TRBV4-2
CDR3nt: TGTGCCAGCAGCCAAGACCCCTCGTGGGGGGCCCGGGAGACCCAGTACTTC
CDR3aa: CASSQDPSWGARETQYF

j_gene: TRBJ1-1
abundance: .
d_gene: TRBD1
v_gene: TRBV12-3/TRBV12-4
CDR3nt: TGTGCCAGCAGGAACGGACAGGGAAAAGCTTTCTTT
CDR3aa: CASRNGQGKAFF

j_gene: TRBJ2-7
abundance: few
d_gene: .
v_gene: TRBV5-1
CDR3nt: TGCGCCAGCAGCTTAATGTCGGAAGGGCCTTACGAGCAGTACTTC
CDR3aa: CASSLMSEGPYEQYF

j_gene: TRBJ1-2
abundance: few
d_gene: TRBD1
v_gene: TRBV10-3
CDR3nt: TGTGCCTCGAGTAACCAGGGGGCAAATGGCTACACCTTC
CDR3aa: CASSNQGANGYTF

j_gene: TRBJ1-2
abundance: many
d_gene: .
v_gene: TRBV5-1
CDR3nt: TGCGCCAGCAGCCCCGGGACGGCTAACTATGGCTACACCTTC
CDR3aa: CASSPGTANYGYTF

j_gene: TRBJ1-3
abundance: few
d_gene: .
v_gene: TRBV5-1
CDR3nt: TGCGCCAGCAGCTTGATGCCGGCCTCTACGGGAAACACCATATATTTT
CDR3aa: CASSLMPASTGNTIYF

j_gene: TRBJ2-1
abundance: .
d_gene: TRBD2
v_gene: TRBV5-1
CDR3nt: TGCGCCAGCACGTCCGGGGGGGCCGGCAATGAGCAGTTCTTC
CDR3aa: CASTSGGAGNEQFF

j_gene: TRBJ2-2
abundance: .
d_gene: TRBD1
v_gene: TRBV20-1
CDR3nt: TGCAGTGCTGGAGACCGTAAACAGGGGGCGAACGGGGAGCTGTTTTTT
CDR3aa: CSAGDRKQGANGELFF

j_gene: TRBJ1-5
abundance: .
d_gene: .
v_gene: TRBV6-2/TRBV6-3
CDR3nt: TGTGCCAGCAGCTCCCGAAGCTCGGGCCGAGAGGCGCCCCAGCATTTT
CDR3aa: CASSSRSSGREAPQHF

j_gene: TRBJ2-7
abundance: .
d_gene: .
v_gene: TRBV20-1
CDR3nt: TGCAGTGCTAGCCCCGAATACGAGCAGTACTTC
CDR3aa: CSASPEYEQYF

j_gene: TRBJ1-6
abundance: few
d_gene: .
v_gene: TRBV20-1
CDR3nt: TGCAGTGCCAAGGGACTGGATAATTCACCCCTCCACTTT
CDR3aa: CSAKGLDNSPLHF

j_gene: TRBJ2-1
abundance: .
d_gene: .
v_gene: TRBV7-9
CDR3nt: TGTGCCAGCAGCCCCCGAGGTGGCGGAAGCTCCTACAATGAGCAGTTCTTC
CDR3aa: CASSPRGGGSSYNEQFF

j_gene: TRBJ2-2
abundance: .
d_gene: .
v_gene: TRBV4-2
CDR3nt: TGTGCCAGCAGCCAAGACCGGTACACCGGGGAGCTGTTTTTT
CDR3aa: CASSQDRYTGELFF